The 14 T cell receptor beta chains below come from one sample, sequenced in a study of blood T cell repertoires in COVID-19. Clones were read by immunoSEQ multiplex PCR, and TCRdb kept only the in-frame ones, dropping some. The table shows around 200,000 clones, with around four fifths occurring only once. The sample consisted of peripheral blood. All receptors come from a woman between 50 and 59 years old with acute or convalescent COVID-19.

The chain has TRBV24-1 and TRBJ1-4; possible D gene TRBD1, 5 bases. The V gene's germline CDR1 is KGHDR and CDR2 SFDVKD. V was clipped by 3 bases and J by 6 bases, with 16 bases between them. The CDR3 has 16 residues. This chain's CDR3 is CATSDPPGTGDEKLFF. The CDR3 DNA is TGTGCCACCAGTGATCCCCCCGGGACTGGGGATGAAAAACTGTTTTTT.

This chain uses TRBV9 with TRBJ2-1; 10 bases are a match to TRBD2. The CDR3 runs to 16 residues. Trimming removed 4 bases from V and 5 bases from J; junction bases left unmatched: 9. Per the germline V gene, CDR1 is SGDLS and CDR2 is YYNGEE. CDR3 residues: CASSPTGTSVDNEQFF. The CDR3 nucleotides read TGTGCCAGCAGCCCGACCGGGACTAGCGTAGACAATGAGCAGTTCTTC.

The chain employs TRBV27 and TRBJ2-3; 8 positions match TRBD2. The V and J ends lost 5 bases and 0 bases, in that order; junction bases with no gene match: 7. The CDR3 is made up of 16 amino acids. The V gene's germline CDR1 is MNHEY and CDR2 SMNVEV (reference sequence). The CDR3 loop reads CASSPRLAPSTDTQYF. For the CDR3, the DNA is TGTGCCAGCAGTCCCCGACTAGCGCCTAGCACAGATACGCAGTATTTT.

V is TRBV28 and J is TRBJ1-1; D is perhaps TRBD1 (6 bases). The V gene lost 2 bases and the J gene lost 4 bases, with 17 bases spanning the gap. The CDR3 loop spans 16 amino acids. The V gene's germline CDR1 is MDHEN and CDR2 SYDVKM. CDR3 DNA sequence: TGTGCCAGCAGTTTAGGGGGCGGAGGTGGGGGCACTGAAGCTTTCTTT. Its translation: CASSLGGGGGGTEAFF.

This clone was seen only once. The chain links TRBV15 to TRBJ2-1, with a possible D match to TRBD2 (5 bases). Trimming stripped 5 bases from V and 9 bases from J, with 20 bases between. The CDR3 has 15 residues. Germline-derived CDR1 and CDR2 are LNHNV and YYDKDF (reference sequence). For the CDR3, the DNA is TGTGCCACCAGCCGCCCTGCAAACGGGAAGGGTGAGCAGTTCTTC. Its translation is CATSRPANGKGEQFF.

The V gene is TRBV2, the J gene TRBJ2-7; tentatively, D is TRBD1 (6 bases). The CDR3 is made up of 15 amino acids. CDR1 and CDR2 from the germline V gene are SNHLY and FYNNEI. Trimming stripped 6 bases from V and 6 bases from J, with 21 bases between. The DNA for the CDR3 is TGTGCCAGCAGGTCCACAGGGACCTTCCTCGGCGAGCAGTACTTC. This encodes CASRSTGTFLGEQYF.

This rearrangement joins TRBV27 to TRBJ2-5; D is possibly TRBD1 (6 bases). V was clipped by 3 bases and J by 5 bases, with 16 bases between them. From germline, CDR1 is MNHEY and CDR2 SMNVEV (reference sequence). The CDR3 loop spans 15 amino acids. Here the CDR3 reads CASSFIGEQGETQYF. DNA for the CDR3: TGTGCCAGCAGTTTTATAGGAGAACAGGGTGAGACCCAGTACTTC.

This clone was seen just once. The chain is built from TRBV6-5 and TRBJ2-7; 7 positions agree with TRBD2. CDR3 length: 14 residues. Germline-derived CDR1 and CDR2 are MNHEY and SVGAGI. After removal of 5 bases from V and 0 bases from J, the junction contained 4 bases not matched to a gene. The CDR3 loop is CASSLAALSYEQYF. The CDR3 DNA is TGTGCCAGCAGTCTAGCGGCTCTCTCCTACGAGCAGTACTTC.

The rearrangement links TRBV11-2 to TRBJ1-1; 7 bases fit TRBD1. Germline loops: CDR1 SGHAT, CDR2 FQNNGV. V shed 6 bases, J shed 5 bases, and the junction held 6 bases outside the gene matches. There are 13 residues in the CDR3. The CDR3 sequence is CASRGGQFTEAFF. CDR3 bases: TGTGCCAGCAGGGGGGGACAGTTTACTGAAGCTTTCTTT.

The J gene is TRBJ1-5, the V gene TRBV28, with TRBD1 as a possible D gene (5 bases). Trimming removed 7 bases from V and 3 bases from J, with 19 bases in between. Per germline, CDR1 MDHEN and CDR2 SYDVKM. This CDR3 has 16 amino acids. The CDR3 coding sequence is TGTGCCAGCAAGCTCCGCGCGTTGGGGCTCAATCAGCCCCAGCATTTT. Protein product: CASKLRALGLNQPQHF.

The chain carries TRBV27 and TRBJ1-5, with TRBD1 as a possible D gene (6 bases). The CDR3 sequence is 15 residues long. Deletions cut 1 base from V and 7 bases from J, with 14 bases between. In germline, CDR1 is MNHEY, CDR2 SMNVEV (reference sequence). The CDR3 coding sequence is TGTGCCAGCAGTTTATACGGGGGGCGAAACCAGCCCCAGCATTTT. Translated, it gives CASSLYGGRNQPQHF.

This sequence joins TRBV5-1 and TRBJ2-1; possibly TRBD1 for D (6 bases). V dropped 2 bases and J dropped 6 bases, with 12 bases sitting between them. The CDR3 runs to 14 residues. From germline, CDR1 is SGHRS and CDR2 YFSETQ. The CDR3 spells CASSFPRGSNEQFF. The CDR3 DNA follows: TGCGCCAGCAGCTTCCCGAGGGGGAGCAATGAGCAGTTCTTC.

Many counts were recorded for this clone. The chain combines TRBV5-1 with TRBJ2-2; 8 bases agree with TRBD1. The CDR3 loop spans 14 amino acids. The trim removed 4 bases at V and 6 bases at J, leaving 5 bases unmatched. Germline V CDR1 and CDR2: SGHRS, YFSETQ. In nucleotides, the CDR3 is TGCGCCAGCAGCCTGACAGGGGACGCCGGGGAGCTGTTTTTT. It specifies CASSLTGDAGELFF.

This sequence joins TRBV13 and TRBJ2-7; TRBD2 agrees at 7 bases. V gave up 5 bases and J gave up 2 bases; unmatched junction bases: 18. The CDR3 extends over 18 amino acids. CDR1 and CDR2 from the germline V gene are PRHDT and FYEKMQ (reference sequence). For the CDR3, the DNA is TGTGCCAGCAGCGCCAGGGCAGGGCCAGCGGGACCGACCTACGAGCAGTACTTC. Residues: CASSARAGPAGPTYEQYF.